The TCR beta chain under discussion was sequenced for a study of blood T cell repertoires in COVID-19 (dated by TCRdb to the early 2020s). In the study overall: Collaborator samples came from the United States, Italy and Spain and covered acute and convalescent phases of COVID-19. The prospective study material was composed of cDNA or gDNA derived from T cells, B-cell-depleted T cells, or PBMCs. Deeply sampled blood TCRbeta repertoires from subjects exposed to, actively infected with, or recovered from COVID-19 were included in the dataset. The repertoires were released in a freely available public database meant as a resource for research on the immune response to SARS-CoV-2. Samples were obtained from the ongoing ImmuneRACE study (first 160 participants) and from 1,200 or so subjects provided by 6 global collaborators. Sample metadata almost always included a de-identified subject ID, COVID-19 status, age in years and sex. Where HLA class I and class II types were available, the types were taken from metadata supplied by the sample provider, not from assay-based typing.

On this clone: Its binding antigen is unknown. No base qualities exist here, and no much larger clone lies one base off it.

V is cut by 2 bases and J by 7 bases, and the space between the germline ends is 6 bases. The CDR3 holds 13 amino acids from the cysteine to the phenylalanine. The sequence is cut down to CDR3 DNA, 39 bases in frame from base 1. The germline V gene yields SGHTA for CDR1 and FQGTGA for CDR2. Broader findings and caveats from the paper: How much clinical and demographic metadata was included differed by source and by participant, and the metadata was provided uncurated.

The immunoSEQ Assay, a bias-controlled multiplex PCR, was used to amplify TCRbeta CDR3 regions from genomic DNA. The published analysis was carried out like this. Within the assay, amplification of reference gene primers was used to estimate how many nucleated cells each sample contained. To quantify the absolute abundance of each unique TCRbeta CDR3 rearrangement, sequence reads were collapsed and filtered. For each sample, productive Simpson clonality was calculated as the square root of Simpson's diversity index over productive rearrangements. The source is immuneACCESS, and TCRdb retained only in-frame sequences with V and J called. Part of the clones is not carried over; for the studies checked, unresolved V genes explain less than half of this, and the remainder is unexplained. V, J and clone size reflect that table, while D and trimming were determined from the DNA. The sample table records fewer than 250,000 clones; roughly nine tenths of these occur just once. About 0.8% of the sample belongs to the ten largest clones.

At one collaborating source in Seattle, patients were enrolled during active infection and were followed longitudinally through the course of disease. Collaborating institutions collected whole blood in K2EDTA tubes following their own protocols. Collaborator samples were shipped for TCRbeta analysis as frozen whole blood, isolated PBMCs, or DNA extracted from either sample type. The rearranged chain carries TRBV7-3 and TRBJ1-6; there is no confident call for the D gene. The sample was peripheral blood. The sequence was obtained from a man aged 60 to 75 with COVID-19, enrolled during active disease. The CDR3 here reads CASSLGENSPLHF. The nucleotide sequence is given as TGTGCCAGCAGCTTAGGGGAGAATTCACCCCTCCACTTT.